This T cell receptor (beta chain) was sequenced during a study of blood T cell repertoires in COVID-19. The assay was immunoSEQ multiplex PCR, and TCRdb's table has in-frame clones only and misses some. This table holds 130,000 or so clones, about 85% found once. The CDR3 extends over 18 amino acids. Germline V gene data show CDR1 as SGHRS and CDR2 as YFSETQ. The trim removed 0 bases at V and 0 bases at J, leaving 8 bases unmatched. The sample consisted of peripheral blood. The sequence was obtained from a human donor with COVID-19, enrolled during active disease. The donor label of this sample is uncertain. The chain links TRBV5-1 to TRBJ2-1; TRBD1 aligns across 8 bases. The CDR3 region has the DNA TGCGCCAGCAGCTTGGGGACAGGGAGCTTAAGCTCCTACAATGAGCAGTTCTTC. Protein sequence: CASSLGTGSLSSYNEQFF.